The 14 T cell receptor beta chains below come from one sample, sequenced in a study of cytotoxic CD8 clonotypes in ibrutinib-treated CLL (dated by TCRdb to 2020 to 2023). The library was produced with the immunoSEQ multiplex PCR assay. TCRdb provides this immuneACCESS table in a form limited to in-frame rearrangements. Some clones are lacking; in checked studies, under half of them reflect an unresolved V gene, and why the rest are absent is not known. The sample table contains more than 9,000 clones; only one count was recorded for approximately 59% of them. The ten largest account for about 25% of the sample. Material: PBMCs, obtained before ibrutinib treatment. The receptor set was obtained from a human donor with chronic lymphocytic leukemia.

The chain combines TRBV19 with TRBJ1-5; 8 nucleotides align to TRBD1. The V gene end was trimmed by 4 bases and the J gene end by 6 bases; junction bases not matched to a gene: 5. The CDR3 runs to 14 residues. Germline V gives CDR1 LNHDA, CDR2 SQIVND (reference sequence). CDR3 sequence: CASSTQGVGQPQHF. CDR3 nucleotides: TGTGCCAGTAGTACACAGGGGGTCGGTCAGCCCCAGCATTTT.

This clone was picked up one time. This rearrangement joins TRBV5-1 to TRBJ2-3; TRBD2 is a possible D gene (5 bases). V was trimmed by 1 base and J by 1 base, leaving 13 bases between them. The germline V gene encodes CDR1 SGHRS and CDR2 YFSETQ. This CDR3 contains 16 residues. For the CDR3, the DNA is TGCGCCAGCAGCTTGCTGGCCGCGGGTGGCACAGATACGCAGTATTTT. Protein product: CASSLLAAGGTDTQYF.

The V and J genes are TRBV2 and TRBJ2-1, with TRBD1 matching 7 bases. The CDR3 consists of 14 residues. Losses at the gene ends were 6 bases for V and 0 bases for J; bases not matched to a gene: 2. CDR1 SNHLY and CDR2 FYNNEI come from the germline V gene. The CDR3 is CASRGDSSYNEQFF. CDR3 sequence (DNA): TGTGCCAGCAGAGGGGACAGCTCCTACAATGAGCAGTTCTTC.

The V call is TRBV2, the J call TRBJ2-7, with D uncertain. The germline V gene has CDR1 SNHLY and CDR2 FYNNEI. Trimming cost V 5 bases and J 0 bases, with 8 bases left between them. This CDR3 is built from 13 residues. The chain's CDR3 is CASSPQGSYEQYF. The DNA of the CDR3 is TGTGCCAGCAGTCCCCAAGGCTCCTACGAGCAGTACTTC. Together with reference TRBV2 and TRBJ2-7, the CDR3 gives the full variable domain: EPEVTQTPSHQVTQMGQEVILRCVPISNHLYFYWYRQILGQKVEFLVSFYNNEISEKSEIFDDQFSVERPDGSNFTLKIRSTKLEDSAMYFCASSPQGSYEQYFGPGTRLTVT.

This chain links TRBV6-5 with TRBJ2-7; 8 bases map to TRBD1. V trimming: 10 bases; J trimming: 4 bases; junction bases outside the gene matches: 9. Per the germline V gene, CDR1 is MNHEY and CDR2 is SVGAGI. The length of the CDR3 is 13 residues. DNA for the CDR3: TGTGCCAAATGGACAGGGTTCAGGTACGAGCAGTACTTC. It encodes CAKWTGFRYEQYF.

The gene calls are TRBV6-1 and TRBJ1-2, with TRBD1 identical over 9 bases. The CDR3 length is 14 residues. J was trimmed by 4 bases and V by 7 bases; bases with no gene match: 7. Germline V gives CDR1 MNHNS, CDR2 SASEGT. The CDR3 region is CASKVGTGIYGYTF. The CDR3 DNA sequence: TGTGCCAGCAAGGTTGGGACAGGGATCTATGGCTACACCTTC.

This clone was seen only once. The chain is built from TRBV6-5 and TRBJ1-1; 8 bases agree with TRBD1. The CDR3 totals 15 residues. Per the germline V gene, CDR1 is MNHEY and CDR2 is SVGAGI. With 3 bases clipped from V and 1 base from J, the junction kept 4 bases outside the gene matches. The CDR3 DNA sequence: TGTGCCAGCAGTTATCCCGGACAGGGGAACACTGAAGCTTTCTTT. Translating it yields CASSYPGQGNTEAFF.

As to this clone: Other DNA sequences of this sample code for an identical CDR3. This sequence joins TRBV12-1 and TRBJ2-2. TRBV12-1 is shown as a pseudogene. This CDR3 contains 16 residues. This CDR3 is CASSFRAGTLTGELFF. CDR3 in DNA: TGTGCCAGCAGCTTTAGGGCCGGGACGTTGACCGGGGAGCTGTTTTTT.

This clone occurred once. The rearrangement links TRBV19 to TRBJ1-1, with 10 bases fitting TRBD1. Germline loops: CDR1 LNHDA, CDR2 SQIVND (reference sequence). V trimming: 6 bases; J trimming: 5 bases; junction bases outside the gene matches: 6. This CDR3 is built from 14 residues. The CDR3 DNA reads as TGTGCCAGTAGGCCGACAGGGGGCAGGACTGAAGCTTTCTTT. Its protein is CASRPTGGRTEAFF.

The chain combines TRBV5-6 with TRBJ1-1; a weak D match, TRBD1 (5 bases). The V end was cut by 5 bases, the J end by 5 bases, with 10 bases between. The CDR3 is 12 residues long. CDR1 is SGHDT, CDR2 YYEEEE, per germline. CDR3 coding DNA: TGTGCCAGCAGGGTGGGGGGAACTGAAGCTTTCTTT. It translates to CASRVGGTEAFF.

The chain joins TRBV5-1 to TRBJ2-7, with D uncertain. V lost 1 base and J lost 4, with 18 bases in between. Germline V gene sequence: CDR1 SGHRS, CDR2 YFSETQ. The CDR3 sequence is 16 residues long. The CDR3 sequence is CASSLNGRSMRYEQYF. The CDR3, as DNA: TGCGCCAGCAGCTTGAACGGTCGAAGCATGCGTTACGAGCAGTACTTC.

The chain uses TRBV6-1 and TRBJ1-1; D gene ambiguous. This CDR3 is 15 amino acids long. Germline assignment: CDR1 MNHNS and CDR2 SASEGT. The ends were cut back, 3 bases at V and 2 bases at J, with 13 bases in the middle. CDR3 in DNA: TGTGCCAGCAGTGAGCCAGGAAGAGCAAACACTGAAGCTTTCTTT. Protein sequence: CASSEPGRANTEAFF.

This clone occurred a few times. CDR3 loop: CASSSGTGSGANVLTF. CDR3 sequence (DNA): TGTGCCAGTAGTAGCGGGACAGGGTCTGGGGCCAACGTCCTGACTTTC. The chain employs TRBV19 and TRBJ2-6, with TRBD1 matching over 9 bases. The CDR3 runs 16 residues. The germline gives CDR1 LNHDA, CDR2 SQIVND (reference sequence). J was trimmed by 1 base and V by 4 bases; bases with no gene match: 2.

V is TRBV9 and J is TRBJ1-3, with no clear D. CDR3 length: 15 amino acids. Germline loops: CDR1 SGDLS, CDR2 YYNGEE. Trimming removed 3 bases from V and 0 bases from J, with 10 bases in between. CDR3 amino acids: CASSGASISGNTIYF. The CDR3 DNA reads TGTGCCAGCAGCGGAGCCTCAATCTCTGGAAACACCATATATTTT.